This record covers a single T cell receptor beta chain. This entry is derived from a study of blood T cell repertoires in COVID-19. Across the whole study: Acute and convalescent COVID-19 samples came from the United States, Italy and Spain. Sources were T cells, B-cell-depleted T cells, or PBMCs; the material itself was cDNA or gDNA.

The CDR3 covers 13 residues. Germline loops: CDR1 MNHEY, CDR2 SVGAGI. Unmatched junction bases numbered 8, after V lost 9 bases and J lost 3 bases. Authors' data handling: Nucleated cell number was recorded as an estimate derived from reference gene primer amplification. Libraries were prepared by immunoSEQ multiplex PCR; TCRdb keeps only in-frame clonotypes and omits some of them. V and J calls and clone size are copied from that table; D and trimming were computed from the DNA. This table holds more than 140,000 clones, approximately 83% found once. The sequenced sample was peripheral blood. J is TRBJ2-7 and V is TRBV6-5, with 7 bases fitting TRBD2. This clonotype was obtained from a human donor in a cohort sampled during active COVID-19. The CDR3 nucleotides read TGTGCCAGTGTCGGGGGAGGGAACTACGAGCAGTACTTC. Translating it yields CASVGGGNYEQYF.